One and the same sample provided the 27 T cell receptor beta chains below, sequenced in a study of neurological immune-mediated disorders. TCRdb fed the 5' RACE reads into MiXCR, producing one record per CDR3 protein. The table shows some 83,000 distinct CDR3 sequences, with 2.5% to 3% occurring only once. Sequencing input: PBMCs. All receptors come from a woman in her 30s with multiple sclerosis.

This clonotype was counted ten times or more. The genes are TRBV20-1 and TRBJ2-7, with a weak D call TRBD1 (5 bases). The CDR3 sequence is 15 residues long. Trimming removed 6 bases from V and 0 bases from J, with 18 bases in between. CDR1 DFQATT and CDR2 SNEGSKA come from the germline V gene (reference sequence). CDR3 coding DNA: TGCAGTGCAAGCGACGTAACAGGCTTCTCCTACGAGCAGTACTTC. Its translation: CSASDVTGFSYEQYF.

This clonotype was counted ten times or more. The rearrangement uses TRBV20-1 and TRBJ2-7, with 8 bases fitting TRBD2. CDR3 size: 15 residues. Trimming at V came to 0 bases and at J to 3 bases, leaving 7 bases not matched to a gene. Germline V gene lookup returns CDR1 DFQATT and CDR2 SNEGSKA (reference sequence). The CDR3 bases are TGCAGTGCTAGAGATCTGACAAGCGGGAGCTACGAGCAGTACTTC. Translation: CSARDLTSGSYEQYF.

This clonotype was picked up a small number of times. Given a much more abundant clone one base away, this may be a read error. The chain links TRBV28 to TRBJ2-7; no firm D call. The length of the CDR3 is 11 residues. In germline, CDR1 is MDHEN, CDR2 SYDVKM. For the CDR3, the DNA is TGTGACAGCACAAGCTCCTACGAGCAGTACTTC. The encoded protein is CDSTSSYEQYF. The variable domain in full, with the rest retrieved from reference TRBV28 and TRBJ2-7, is DVKVTQSSRYLVKRTGEKVFLECVQDMDHENMFWYRQDPGLGLRLIYFSYDVKMKEKGDIPEGYSVSREKKERFSLILESASTNQTSMYLCDSTSSYEQYFGPGTRLTVT.

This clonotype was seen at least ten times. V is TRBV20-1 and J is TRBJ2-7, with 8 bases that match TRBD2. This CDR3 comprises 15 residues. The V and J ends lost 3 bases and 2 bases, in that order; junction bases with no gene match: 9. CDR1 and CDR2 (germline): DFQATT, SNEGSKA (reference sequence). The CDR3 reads CSARGLAGSPYEQYF. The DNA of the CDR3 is TGCAGTGCTAGGGGGTTAGCGGGATCCCCCTACGAGCAGTACTTC.

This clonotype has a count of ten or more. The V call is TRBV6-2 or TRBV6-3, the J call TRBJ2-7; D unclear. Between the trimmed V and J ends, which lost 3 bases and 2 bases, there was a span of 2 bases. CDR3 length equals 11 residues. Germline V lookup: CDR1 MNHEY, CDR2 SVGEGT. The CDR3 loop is CASSYTYEQYF. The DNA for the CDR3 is TGTGCCAGCAGTTATACCTACGAGCAGTACTTC.

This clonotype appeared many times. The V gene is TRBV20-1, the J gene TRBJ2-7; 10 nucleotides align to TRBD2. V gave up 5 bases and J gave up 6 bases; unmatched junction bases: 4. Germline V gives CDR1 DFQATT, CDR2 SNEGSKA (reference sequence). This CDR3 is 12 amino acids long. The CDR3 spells CSAVAGGSEQYF. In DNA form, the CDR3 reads TGCAGTGCTGTAGCGGGAGGATCCGAGCAGTACTTC.

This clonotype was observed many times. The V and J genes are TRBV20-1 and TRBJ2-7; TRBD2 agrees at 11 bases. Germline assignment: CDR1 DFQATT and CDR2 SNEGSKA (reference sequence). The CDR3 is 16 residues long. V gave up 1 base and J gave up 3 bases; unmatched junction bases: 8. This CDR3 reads CSARGPASGRIYEQYF. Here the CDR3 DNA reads TGCAGTGCTAGAGGCCCTGCTAGCGGGAGGATCTACGAGCAGTACTTC.

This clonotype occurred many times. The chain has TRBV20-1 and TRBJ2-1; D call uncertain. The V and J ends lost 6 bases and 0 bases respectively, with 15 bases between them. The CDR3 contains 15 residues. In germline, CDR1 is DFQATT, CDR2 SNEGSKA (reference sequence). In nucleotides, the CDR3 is TGCAGTGCCGCTACCGGACGGAGCTCCTACAATGAGCAGTTCTTC. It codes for CSAATGRSSYNEQFF.

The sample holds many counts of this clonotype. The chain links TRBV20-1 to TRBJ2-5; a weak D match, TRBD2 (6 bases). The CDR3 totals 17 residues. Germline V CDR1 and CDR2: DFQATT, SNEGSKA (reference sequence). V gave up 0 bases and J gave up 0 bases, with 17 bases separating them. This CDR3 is CSARDGTGLQYQETQYF. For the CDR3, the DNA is TGCAGTGCTAGAGACGGGACGGGACTCCAGTACCAAGAGACCCAGTACTTC.

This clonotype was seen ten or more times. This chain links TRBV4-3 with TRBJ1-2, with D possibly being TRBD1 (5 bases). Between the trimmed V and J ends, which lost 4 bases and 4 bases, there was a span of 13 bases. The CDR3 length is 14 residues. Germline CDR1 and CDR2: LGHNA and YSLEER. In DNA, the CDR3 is TGCGCCAGCAGCCCCCGGGGGGGGAGCTATGGCTACACCTTC. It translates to CASSPRGGSYGYTF.

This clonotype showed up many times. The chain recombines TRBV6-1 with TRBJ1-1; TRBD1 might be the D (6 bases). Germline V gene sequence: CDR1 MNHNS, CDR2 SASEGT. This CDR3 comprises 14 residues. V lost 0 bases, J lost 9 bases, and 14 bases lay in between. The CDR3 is CASSEAQGTGKAFF. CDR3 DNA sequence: TGTGCCAGCAGTGAAGCGCAAGGAACAGGGAAAGCTTTCTTT.

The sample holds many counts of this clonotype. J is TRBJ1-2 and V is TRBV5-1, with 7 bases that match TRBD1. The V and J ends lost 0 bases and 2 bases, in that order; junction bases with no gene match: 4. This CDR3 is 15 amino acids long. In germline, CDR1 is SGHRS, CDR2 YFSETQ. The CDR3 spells CASSLGLGQNYGYTF. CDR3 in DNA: TGCGCCAGCAGCTTGGGACTGGGACAGAACTATGGCTACACCTTC.

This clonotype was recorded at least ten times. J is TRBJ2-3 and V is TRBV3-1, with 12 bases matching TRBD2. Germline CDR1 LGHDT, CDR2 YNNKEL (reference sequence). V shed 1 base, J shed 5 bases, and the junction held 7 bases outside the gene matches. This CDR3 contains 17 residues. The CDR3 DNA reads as TGTGCCAGCAGCCAAGGGAGACTAGCGGGAGTACTAGATACGCAGTATTTT. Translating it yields CASSQGRLAGVLDTQYF.

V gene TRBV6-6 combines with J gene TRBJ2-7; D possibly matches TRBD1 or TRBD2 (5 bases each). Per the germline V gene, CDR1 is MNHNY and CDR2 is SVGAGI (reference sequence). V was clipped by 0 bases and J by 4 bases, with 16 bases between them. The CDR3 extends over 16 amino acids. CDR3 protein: CASSYSGVGRQYEQYF. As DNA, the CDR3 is TGTGCCAGCAGTTACTCGGGGGTGGGCAGACAGTACGAGCAGTACTTC.

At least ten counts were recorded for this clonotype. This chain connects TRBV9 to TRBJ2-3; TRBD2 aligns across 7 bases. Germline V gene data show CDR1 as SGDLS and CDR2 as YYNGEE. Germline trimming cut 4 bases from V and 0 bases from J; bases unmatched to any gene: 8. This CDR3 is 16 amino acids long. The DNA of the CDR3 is TGTGCCAGCAGCCTCCCCGGACTAGAGAGCACAGATACGCAGTATTTT. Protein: CASSLPGLESTDTQYF.

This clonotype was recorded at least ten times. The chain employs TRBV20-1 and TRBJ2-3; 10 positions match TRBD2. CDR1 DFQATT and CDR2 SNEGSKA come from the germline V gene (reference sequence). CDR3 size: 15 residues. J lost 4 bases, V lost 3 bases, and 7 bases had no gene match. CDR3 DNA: TGCAGTGCTAGTCATGGAGCGGGAGGGCCAGATACGCAGTATTTT. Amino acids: CSASHGAGGPDTQYF.

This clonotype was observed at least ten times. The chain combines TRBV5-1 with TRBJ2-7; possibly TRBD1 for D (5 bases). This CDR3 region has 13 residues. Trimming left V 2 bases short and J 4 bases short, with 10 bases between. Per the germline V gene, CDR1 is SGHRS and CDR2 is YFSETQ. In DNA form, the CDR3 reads TGCGCCAGCAGCTTAATTTCAGGGTACGAGCAGTACTTC. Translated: CASSLISGYEQYF.

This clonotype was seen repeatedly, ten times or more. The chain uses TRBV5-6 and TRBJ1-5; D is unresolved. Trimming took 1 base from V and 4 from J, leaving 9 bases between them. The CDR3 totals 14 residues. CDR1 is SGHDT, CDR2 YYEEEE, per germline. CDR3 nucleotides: TGTGCCAGCAGCTTGTATGCGGGAAATCAGCCCCAGCATTTT. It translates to CASSLYAGNQPQHF.

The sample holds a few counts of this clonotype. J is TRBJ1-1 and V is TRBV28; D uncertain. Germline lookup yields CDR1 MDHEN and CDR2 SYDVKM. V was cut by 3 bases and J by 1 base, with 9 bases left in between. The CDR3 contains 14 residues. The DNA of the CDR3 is TGTGCCAGCAGTTTGAGGCAGACGAACACTGAAGCTTTCTTT. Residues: CASSLRQTNTEAFF.

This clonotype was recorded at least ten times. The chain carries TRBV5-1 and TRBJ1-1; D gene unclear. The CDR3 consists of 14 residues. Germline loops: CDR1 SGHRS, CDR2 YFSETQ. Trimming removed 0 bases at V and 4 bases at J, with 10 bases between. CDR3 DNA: TGCGCCAGCAGCTTGGCGGCGGAGATCACTGAAGCTTTCTTT. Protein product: CASSLAAEITEAFF.

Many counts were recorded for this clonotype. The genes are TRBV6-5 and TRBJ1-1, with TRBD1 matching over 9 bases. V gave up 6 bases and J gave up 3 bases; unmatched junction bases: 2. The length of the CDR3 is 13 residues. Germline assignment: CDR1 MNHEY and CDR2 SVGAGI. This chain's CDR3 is CASRWDRDTEAFF. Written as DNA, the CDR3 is TGTGCCAGCAGGTGGGACAGGGACACTGAAGCTTTCTTT.

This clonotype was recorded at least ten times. The CDR3 bases are TGCGCCAGCAGCTTGGATCCACTAGGAGTGGGAGAGACCCAGTACTTC. This codes for CASSLDPLGVGETQYF. The chain combines TRBV5-1 with TRBJ2-5, with D possibly matching TRBD2 (5 bases). The ends were cut back, 0 bases at V and 4 bases at J, with 16 bases in the middle. This CDR3 is built from 16 residues. Looked up from germline, CDR1 is SGHRS and CDR2 is YFSETQ.

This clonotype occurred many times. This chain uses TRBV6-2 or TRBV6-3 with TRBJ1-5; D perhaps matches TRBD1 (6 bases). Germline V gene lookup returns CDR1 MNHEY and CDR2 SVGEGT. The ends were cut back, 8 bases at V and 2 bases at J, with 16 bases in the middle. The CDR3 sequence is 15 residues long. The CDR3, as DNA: TGTGCCAGCGGAAGAGGGGGGTACGGCAATCAGCCCCAGCATTTT. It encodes CASGRGGYGNQPQHF.

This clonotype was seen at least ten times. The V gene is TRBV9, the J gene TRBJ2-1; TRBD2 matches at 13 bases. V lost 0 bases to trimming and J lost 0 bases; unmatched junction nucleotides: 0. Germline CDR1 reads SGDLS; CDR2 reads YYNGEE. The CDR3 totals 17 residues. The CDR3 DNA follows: TGTGCCAGCAGCGTAGGACTAGCGGGGGGCTCCTACAATGAGCAGTTCTTC. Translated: CASSVGLAGGSYNEQFF. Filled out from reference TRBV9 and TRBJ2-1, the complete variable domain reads DSGVTQTPKHLITATGQRVTLRCSPRSGDLSVYWYQQSLDQGLQFLIQYYNGEERAKGNILERFSAQQFPDLHSELNLSSLELGDSALYFCASSVGLAGGSYNEQFFGPGTRLTVL.

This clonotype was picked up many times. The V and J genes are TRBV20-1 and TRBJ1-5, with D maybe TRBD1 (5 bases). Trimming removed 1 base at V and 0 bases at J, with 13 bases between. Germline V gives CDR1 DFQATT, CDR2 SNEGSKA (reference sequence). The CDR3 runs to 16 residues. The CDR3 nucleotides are TGCAGTGCTAGAGTACCGGGGGGATTTAGCAATCAGCCCCAGCATTTT. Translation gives CSARVPGGFSNQPQHF.

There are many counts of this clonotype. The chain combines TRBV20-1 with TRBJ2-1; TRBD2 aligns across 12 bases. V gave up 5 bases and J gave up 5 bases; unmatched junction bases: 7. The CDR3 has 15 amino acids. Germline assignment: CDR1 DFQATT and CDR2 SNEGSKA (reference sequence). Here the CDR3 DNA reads TGCAGTGCTTTCCTAGCGGGAGGGCCGGACAATGAGCAGTTCTTC. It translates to CSAFLAGGPDNEQFF.

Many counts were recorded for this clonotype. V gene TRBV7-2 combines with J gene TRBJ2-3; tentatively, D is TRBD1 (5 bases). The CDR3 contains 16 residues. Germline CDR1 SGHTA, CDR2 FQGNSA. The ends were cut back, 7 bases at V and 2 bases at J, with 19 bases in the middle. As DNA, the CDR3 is TGTGCCAGCACCGATCAGGTGGGGCTTTCCACAGATACGCAGTATTTT. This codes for CASTDQVGLSTDTQYF.